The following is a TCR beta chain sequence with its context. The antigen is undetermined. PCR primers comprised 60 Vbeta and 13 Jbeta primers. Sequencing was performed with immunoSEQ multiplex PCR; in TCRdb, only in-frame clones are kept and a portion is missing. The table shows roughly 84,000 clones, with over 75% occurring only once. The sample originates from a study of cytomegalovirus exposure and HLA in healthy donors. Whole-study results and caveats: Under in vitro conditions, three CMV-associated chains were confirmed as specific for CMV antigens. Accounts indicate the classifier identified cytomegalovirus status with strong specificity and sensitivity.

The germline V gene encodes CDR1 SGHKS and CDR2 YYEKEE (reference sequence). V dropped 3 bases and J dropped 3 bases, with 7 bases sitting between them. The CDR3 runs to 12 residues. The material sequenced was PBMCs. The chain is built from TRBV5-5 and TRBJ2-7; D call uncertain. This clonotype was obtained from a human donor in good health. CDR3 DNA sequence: TGTGCCAGCAGCTCCTACAGCTACGAGCAGTACTTC. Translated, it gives CASSSYSYEQYF.